This record covers a single T cell receptor beta chain. Its antigen is unknown. These data originate in a study of shared clonotypes between healthy human individuals. Genomic DNA of each subset was evenly split across several immunoSEQ plates. Produced via immunoSEQ multiplex PCR; TCRdb's table is partial and in-frame only. This table has about 2.4 million clones, more than 85% appearing once. Study-level findings and limits: Compared with clonotypes that all four donors shared, non-shared clonotypes had lower generation probabilities. In this cohort, only blood was sampled, and tissue repertoires likely differ.

Trimming took 5 bases from V and 3 from J, leaving 17 bases between them. The germline gives CDR1 SEHNR, CDR2 FQNEAQ (reference sequence). CDR3 length: 15 amino acids. Source material: naive CD4+ T cells from PBMCs. Subset of the sample: CD45RA+ positively selected. The genes are TRBV7-9 and TRBJ2-7, with a tentative D call TRBD2 (5 bases). This TCR derives from a man younger than 35 in good health. Some clones in this sample may be carry-over from other donors' samples. CDR3: CASSTPERASYEQYF. DNA of the CDR3: TGTGCCAGCAGCACCCCGGAGAGGGCCAGCTACGAGCAGTACTTC.